Each of the 19 T cell receptor beta chains below was sequenced from the same sample in a study of blood T cell repertoires in COVID-19. The table came from immunoSEQ multiplex PCR; TCRdb's copy has only in-frame clones and leaves some out. The data contain some 150,000 clones, around 87% of them singletons. Sequenced sample: peripheral blood. All receptors derive from a woman aged 35 to 49 with acute or convalescent COVID-19.

The chain links TRBV19 to TRBJ2-5; D is uncertain. With 5 bases removed from V and 5 bases from J, the gap between germline ends came to 15 bases. The germline CDR1 and CDR2 sequences are LNHDA and SQIVND (reference sequence). The CDR3 runs to 14 residues. CDR3 nucleotide sequence: TGTGCCAGTAGTGCTGATCGTGTCAGGGAGACCCAGTACTTC. It translates to CASSADRVRETQYF.

This sequence joins TRBV5-1 and TRBJ2-7; 7 bases agree with TRBD2. The CDR3 extends over 15 amino acids. The trim removed 5 bases at V and 3 bases at J, leaving 11 bases unmatched. CDR1 and CDR2 from the germline V gene are SGHRS and YFSETQ. In nucleotides, the CDR3 is TGCGCCAGCAGTCCCTCGGGAGGTGGCGGCTACGAGCAGTACTTC. Its translation: CASSPSGGGGYEQYF. The variable domain in full, completed from reference TRBV5-1 and TRBJ2-7, reads KAGVTQTPRYLIKTRGQQVTLSCSPISGHRSVSWYQQTPGQGLQFLFEYFSETQRNKGNFPGRFSGRQFSNSRSEMNVSTLELGDSALYLCASSPSGGGGYEQYFGPGTRLTVT.

The genes are TRBV7-6 and TRBJ1-5; D may be TRBD1 (6 bases). The length of the CDR3 is 15 residues. Trimming left V 1 base short and J 3 bases short, with 10 bases between. Germline assignment: CDR1 SGHVS and CDR2 FNYEAQ. CDR3 nucleotides: TGTGCCAGCAGCTTAGGCCAGGGGTCCAATCAGCCCCAGCATTTT. Its protein is CASSLGQGSNQPQHF.

J is TRBJ1-5 and V is TRBV6-4; TRBD1 agrees at 7 bases. V lost 6 bases, J lost 1 base, and 6 bases stayed unmatched. The CDR3 contains 15 residues. Germline V CDR1 and CDR2: MRHNA, SNTAGT. The CDR3 spells CASRNPTGSNQPQHF. CDR3 DNA sequence: TGTGCCAGCAGAAACCCGACAGGGAGCAATCAGCCCCAGCATTTT.

The V call is TRBV5-6, the J call TRBJ1-4; D call uncertain. This CDR3 has 13 residues. Germline V CDR1 and CDR2: SGHDT, YYEEEE. The V end was cut by 0 bases, the J end by 6 bases, with 6 bases between. The CDR3 loop is CASSLGQDEKLFF. In DNA, the CDR3 is TGTGCCAGCAGCTTGGGGCAGGATGAAAAACTGTTTTTT.

The chain couples TRBV11-3 to TRBJ2-1; 7 bases are shared with TRBD2. With V trimmed by 2 bases and J by 2 bases, 6 bases remained unmatched. This CDR3 spans 16 amino acids. The germline gives CDR1 SGHNT, CDR2 YENEEA. CDR3 nucleotide sequence: TGTGCCAGCAGCTTACCTAGCGGAGCTCCCTACAATGAGCAGTTCTTC. Its translation: CASSLPSGAPYNEQFF. Variable domain in full (rest from reference TRBV11-3 and TRBJ2-1): EAGVVQSPRYKIIEKKQPVAFWCNPISGHNTLYWYLQNLGQGPELLIRYENEEAVDDSQLPKDRFSAERLKGVDSTLKIQPAELGDSAVYLCASSLPSGAPYNEQFFGPGTRLTVL.

The V and J genes are TRBV4-1 and TRBJ1-2; tentative D call: TRBD1 (5 bases). The V end was cut by 0 bases, the J end by 5 bases, with 13 bases between. CDR3 length: 15 residues. CDR1 MGHRA and CDR2 YSYEKL come from the germline V gene. Here the CDR3 reads CASSQESGSGYGYTF. Here the CDR3 DNA reads TGCGCCAGCAGCCAAGAAAGTGGGTCAGGGTATGGCTACACCTTC.

V and J are TRBV18 and TRBJ1-2, with D tentatively TRBD1 (6 bases). The CDR3 sequence is 14 residues long. V lost 2 bases and J 5 bases, leaving 12 bases between the germline ends. CDR1 and CDR2 (germline): KGHSH, LQKENI. In DNA, the CDR3 is TGTGCCAGCTCACCAATGGACAGTTATTATGGCTACACCTTC. Amino acid sequence: CASSPMDSYYGYTF.

This chain joins TRBV11-3 and TRBJ2-2, with TRBD2 identical over 12 bases. This CDR3 comprises 16 residues. The germline CDR1 and CDR2 sequences are SGHNT and YENEEA. The J segment lost 7 bases and the V segment lost 5 bases, leaving 8 bases of the junction unmatched. CDR3 DNA sequence: TGTGCCAGCAGCCCCCCTAGCGGGAGGGCCGGCGGGGAGCTGTTTTTT. It codes for CASSPPSGRAGGELFF. Filled out from reference TRBV11-3 and TRBJ2-2, the complete variable domain reads EAGVVQSPRYKIIEKKQPVAFWCNPISGHNTLYWYLQNLGQGPELLIRYENEEAVDDSQLPKDRFSAERLKGVDSTLKIQPAELGDSAVYLCASSPPSGRAGGELFFGEGSRLTVL.

This rearrangement joins TRBV28 to TRBJ2-7, with 7 bases aligning to TRBD1. CDR3 size: 12 residues. V dropped 7 bases and J dropped 4; count of bases not matched to a gene: 4. Germline V CDR1 and CDR2: MDHEN, SYDVKM. The CDR3 DNA sequence: TGTGCCAGCACCGGGACAGAGTACGAGCAGTACTTC. It encodes CASTGTEYEQYF.

J is TRBJ2-1 and V is TRBV6-5; maybe TRBD1 (6 bases). Germline CDR1 MNHEY, CDR2 SVGAGI. V shed 6 bases and J shed 8 bases, with 17 bases lying between them. The CDR3 is made up of 14 amino acids. CDR3: CASRLEDRFDEQFF. The CDR3 bases are TGTGCCAGCAGACTCGAAGACAGGTTCGATGAGCAGTTCTTC.

V is TRBV9 and J is TRBJ2-7, with D perhaps matching TRBD1 (5 bases). The V gene lost 4 bases and the J gene lost 6 bases, with 14 bases spanning the gap. CDR1 and CDR2 (germline): SGDLS, YYNGEE. The CDR3 runs 13 residues. This CDR3 reads CASSPGQGFEQYF. The CDR3 coding sequence is TGTGCCAGCAGCCCAGGGCAGGGATTCGAGCAGTACTTC.

The CDR3 region is CASSSPSGGDTQYF. Here the CDR3 DNA reads TGTGCCAGCAGTTCCCCTAGCGGGGGAGATACGCAGTATTTT. V usage is TRBV27 and J usage is TRBJ2-3, with 10 bases lining up with TRBD2. The CDR3 covers 14 residues. Germline CDR1 is MNHEY and CDR2 is SMNVEV (reference sequence). J lost 5 bases, V lost 4 bases, and 3 bases had no gene match.

The chain recombines TRBV6-4 with TRBJ2-2; the D gene is possibly TRBD2 (6 bases). This CDR3 has 15 residues. Trimming cost V 7 bases and J 2 bases, with 14 bases left between them. The V gene's germline CDR1 is MRHNA and CDR2 SNTAGT. The CDR3: CASTPGGTNTGELFF. The CDR3 DNA reads TGTGCCAGCACCCCCGGCGGGACTAACACCGGGGAGCTGTTTTTT.

The rearrangement links TRBV18 to TRBJ2-1; 7 positions match TRBD2. Germline CDR1 and CDR2: KGHSH and LQKENI. The length of the CDR3 is 14 residues. J gave up 5 bases and V 5 bases, and 6 bases lay outside the gene matches. This CDR3 is CASSSGTTNNEQFF. The CDR3 DNA is TGTGCCAGCTCATCCGGGACTACCAACAATGAGCAGTTCTTC.

The gene calls are TRBV12-3 or TRBV12-4 and TRBJ1-2; possible D gene TRBD1, 6 bases. Between the trimmed V and J ends, which lost 3 bases and 8 bases, there was a span of 10 bases. The CDR3 covers 12 residues. Here the CDR3 reads CASSLSQGGYTF. In nucleotides, the CDR3 is TGTGCCAGCAGTTTGTCTCAGGGGGGCTACACCTTC.

This sequence joins TRBV30 and TRBJ1-1, with D possibly being TRBD1 (6 bases). CDR1 GTSNPN and CDR2 SVGIG come from the germline V gene (reference sequence). The CDR3 is 17 amino acids. V lost 4 bases to trimming and J lost 5 bases, with 26 bases between them. The CDR3 loop is CAWNLNPWGGARTEAFF. The CDR3 DNA reads as TGTGCCTGGAACCTGAACCCCTGGGGGGGGGCGAGAACTGAAGCTTTCTTT.

V gene TRBV2 combines with J gene TRBJ2-3; no definite D call. CDR3 size: 14 residues. The germline V and J ends were trimmed by 6 bases and 1 base, with 11 bases remaining between them. Germline values: CDR1 SNHLY, CDR2 FYNNEI. The CDR3 protein is CASRIVAGTDTQYF. In DNA form, the CDR3 reads TGTGCCAGCAGGATAGTAGCCGGCACAGATACGCAGTATTTT.

The gene calls are TRBV27 and TRBJ2-3; D is perhaps TRBD1 (6 bases). Trimming removed 7 bases from V and 2 bases from J, with 16 bases in between. CDR1 MNHEY and CDR2 SMNVEV come from the germline V gene (reference sequence). This CDR3 comprises 15 residues. CDR3 in amino acids: CASNSIGQITDTQYF. DNA for the CDR3: TGTGCCAGCAACTCAATCGGACAGATCACAGATACGCAGTATTTT.